Many counts were recorded for the clone carrying this T cell receptor beta chain. The antigen remains undetermined. This entry is derived from a study of early T cells in non-severe SARS-CoV-2 infection. Across the whole study: With bulk RNA from unsorted whole blood as input, sequencing yielded unpaired chains. Study results and limitations: VDJdb matching, biased toward anti-spike CD8 responses, missed private and CD4 specificities.

Trimming stripped 1 base from V and 0 bases from J, with 9 bases between. The CDR3 has 16 amino acids. CDR1 and CDR2 from the germline V gene are SEHNR and FQNEAQ (reference sequence). TCRdb recomputed calls from the 5' RACE reads with MiXCR, one row per CDR3 protein. Found here are about 64,000 distinct CDR3 sequences, roughly 12% of them singletons; the top ten hold over 1.1%. The sequence derives from an adult who was a healthcare worker with PCR-confirmed SARS-CoV-2 infection or an uninfected control (not recorded which). Specimen: whole blood, collected at baseline. The chain links TRBV7-9 to TRBJ1-4, with a possible D match to TRBD1 (5 bases). The CDR3 DNA is TGTGCCAGCAGCTTAGTACAGGCGGCAACTAATGAAAAACTGTTTTTT. It yields the protein CASSLVQAATNEKLFF.